These 24 T cell receptor beta chains came from one sample sequenced in a study of blood T cells in healthy people across ages. The second PCR ran roughly 7 to 12 cycles with a sample-barcoded 5' primer and J-beta primers. TCRdb reprocessed the 5' RACE reads with MiXCR, giving one entry per CDR3 protein. The sample has 270,000 or so distinct CDR3 sequences, roughly 27% seen once; the top ten hold over 25%. The sequencing sample was made of blood. The receptors originated from a woman in her 70s in good health.

This clonotype occurred a few times. The rearrangement uses TRBV12-3 or TRBV12-4 and TRBJ1-4; TRBD1 aligns across 7 bases. V shed 5 bases, J shed 6 bases, and the junction held 9 bases outside the gene matches. The CDR3 is 15 amino acids. The CDR3 coding sequence is TGTGCCAGCAGTCCCTCAGGGGGGCGTTATGAAAAACTGTTTTTT. Protein sequence: CASSPSGGRYEKLFF.

The table lists this clonotype with a count of one. V is TRBV7-2 and J is TRBJ2-4; 8 bases match TRBD1. With V trimmed by 5 bases and J by 3 bases, 6 bases remained unmatched. The CDR3 loop spans 15 amino acids. Germline assignment: CDR1 SGHTA and CDR2 FQGNSA. CDR3 protein: CASSLQGVGKNIQYF. CDR3 in DNA: TGTGCCAGCAGCCTACAGGGGGTGGGCAAAAACATTCAGTACTTC.

There are a few counts of this clonotype. The chain is built from TRBV2 and TRBJ2-7; D may match TRBD1 or TRBD2 (5 bases each). The CDR3 runs to 14 residues. The germline gives CDR1 SNHLY, CDR2 FYNNEI. Trimming cost V 6 bases and J 9 bases, with 21 bases left between them. CDR3 bases: TGTGCCAGCAGGGGAAGAGGGGTCTGGATCGGGCAGTACTTC. Residues: CASRGRGVWIGQYF. Looking up the rest from reference TRBV2 and TRBJ2-7 gives the full variable domain: EPEVTQTPSHQVTQMGQEVILRCVPISNHLYFYWYRQILGQKVEFLVSFYNNEISEKSEIFDDQFSVERPDGSNFTLKIRSTKLEDSAMYFCASRGRGVWIGQYFGPGTRLTVT.

This clonotype was seen repeatedly, ten times or more. The chain joins TRBV27 to TRBJ2-5; TRBD2 aligns across 9 bases. The tail of the sequence fits TRBJ2-7 better, so the J call may be wrong. The germline V gene has CDR1 MNHEY and CDR2 SMNVEV (reference sequence). CDR3 length: 16 amino acids. CDR3 residues: CASSLTPGLARLEQYF. DNA for the CDR3: TGTGCCAGCAGTTTGACTCCGGGACTAGCCCGACTCGAGCAGTACTTC.

The V call is TRBV7-2, the J call TRBJ2-5; TRBD2 matches 8 bases. The CDR3 sequence is 14 residues long. V dropped 6 bases and J dropped 5; count of bases not matched to a gene: 8. CDR1 and CDR2 (germline): SGHTA, FQGNSA. The CDR3 nucleotides are TGTGCCAGCAGGGGACTAGGGGCTGTGGAGACCCAGTACTTC. This translates into CASRGLGAVETQYF.

This clonotype appeared a few times. V usage is TRBV9 and J usage is TRBJ1-5; no clear D. Germline values: CDR1 SGDLS, CDR2 YYNGEE. V was clipped by 4 bases and J by 7 bases, with 12 bases between them. This CDR3 is 13 amino acids long. CDR3 sequence reads: CASSPHLGQPQHF. The CDR3 region has the DNA TGTGCCAGCAGCCCCCATTTGGGGCAGCCCCAGCATTTT.

In this sample, this clonotype turned up a few times. The CDR3 loop is CAISGTSGQETQYF. As DNA, the CDR3 is TGTGCCATCAGTGGGACTAGCGGCCAAGAGACCCAGTACTTC. The V gene is TRBV10-3, the J gene TRBJ2-5; TRBD2 aligns across 10 bases. J gave up 1 base and V 4 bases, and 0 bases lay outside the gene matches. The germline V gene encodes CDR1 ENHRY and CDR2 SYGVKD. This CDR3 has 14 residues.

The rearrangement uses TRBV28 and TRBJ2-7, with D perhaps being TRBD1 or TRBD2 (5 bases each). Trimming removed 6 bases from V and 2 bases from J, with 14 bases in between. From germline, CDR1 is MDHEN and CDR2 SYDVKM. The CDR3 extends over 14 amino acids. The CDR3 loop reads CASSQVGVTYEQYF. The DNA for the CDR3 is TGTGCCAGCAGCCAGGTGGGGGTAACCTACGAGCAGTACTTC. The whole variable domain, remainder taken from reference TRBV28 and TRBJ2-7, is DVKVTQSSRYLVKRTGEKVFLECVQDMDHENMFWYRQDPGLGLRLIYFSYDVKMKEKGDIPEGYSVSREKKERFSLILESASTNQTSMYLCASSQVGVTYEQYFGPGTRLTVT.

The chain carries TRBV18 and TRBJ2-3; D call uncertain. The CDR3 is 11 residues long. Trimming shortened V by 6 bases and J by 10 bases, and 11 bases separated the two germline ends. Germline CDR1 KGHSH, CDR2 LQKENI. CDR3 loop: CASSLGVAQYF. The CDR3 DNA is TGTGCCAGCTCCCTTGGGGTGGCGCAGTATTTT.

The chain carries TRBV18 and TRBJ2-1, with D possibly called TRBD1 or TRBD2 (5 bases each). Germline values: CDR1 KGHSH, CDR2 LQKENI. The CDR3 runs 16 residues. V lost 3 bases to trimming and J lost 0 bases, with 12 bases between them. CDR3 loop: CASSPSGSFSYNEQFF. In DNA form, the CDR3 reads TGTGCCAGCTCACCCTCAGGGAGCTTCTCCTACAATGAGCAGTTCTTC.

About this clonotype: Its ends do not fully match the called genes, so a read error is possible. CDR3 coding DNA: TGTGCCAGCAGTCCCACCGTGGGAGCGGCCCACTACGAGCAGCACTTC. This gives the protein CASSPTVGAAHYEQHF. The chain carries TRBV27 and TRBJ2-7, with D perhaps TRBD2 (5 bases). CDR1 MNHEY and CDR2 SMNVEV come from the germline V gene (reference sequence). The CDR3 has 16 residues.

In this sample, this clonotype turned up a few times. J is TRBJ1-4 and V is TRBV10-2; TRBD1 aligns across 9 bases. The germline V gene encodes CDR1 WSHSY and CDR2 SAAADI. Trimming at V came to 6 bases and at J to 5 bases, leaving 13 bases not matched to a gene. The CDR3 contains 17 residues. The CDR3 DNA reads as TGCGCCAGCAGGAGGGGGACAGGGAGCCCACTAAATGAAAAACTGTTTTTT. This gives the protein CASRRGTGSPLNEKLFF.

The chain employs TRBV6-5 and TRBJ2-7; 11 nucleotides align to TRBD1. Unmatched junction bases numbered 3, after V lost 2 bases and J lost 3 bases. The V gene's germline CDR1 is MNHEY and CDR2 SVGAGI. This CDR3 contains 15 residues. The CDR3 coding sequence is TGTGCCAGCAGTTACAGGGACAGGGGGGACTACGAGCAGTACTTC. Its protein product is CASSYRDRGDYEQYF.

Only a few counts were recorded for this clonotype. The chain carries TRBV5-1 and TRBJ2-7, with D unclear. The V end was cut by 0 bases, the J end by 8 bases, with 6 bases between. Germline V gene sequence: CDR1 SGHRS, CDR2 YFSETQ. The CDR3 extends over 11 amino acids. In nucleotides, the CDR3 is TGCGCCAGCAGCTTGGGGGAAAAGCAGTACTTC. It codes for CASSLGEKQYF.

The rearrangement joins TRBV24-1 to TRBJ2-5; D unclear. Germline-derived CDR1 and CDR2 are KGHDR and SFDVKD. The length of the CDR3 is 14 residues. V was trimmed by 1 base and J by 7 bases, leaving 12 bases between them. CDR3 coding DNA: TGTGCCACCAGTGATTTTGTCCCTGGTGGGACCCAGTACTTC. Translated: CATSDFVPGGTQYF.

This clonotype was picked up a small number of times. The V call is TRBV5-1, the J call TRBJ1-3; D is ambiguous. Germline CDR1 SGHRS, CDR2 YFSETQ. Trimming removed 0 bases at V and 8 bases at J, with 9 bases between. CDR3 length equals 13 residues. CDR3 nucleotides: TGCGCCAGCAGCTTGGGCAGCAGAGACACCATATATTTT. Translation gives CASSLGSRDTIYF.

This clonotype appeared a few times. The rearrangement uses TRBV29-1 and TRBJ2-3; TRBD2 matches at 11 bases. The germline CDR1 and CDR2 sequences are SQVTM and ANQGSEA. The CDR3 runs 17 residues. V was clipped by 7 bases and J by 2 bases; unmatched bases: 14. The CDR3 reads CSAHPGLAEPYTDTQYF. The CDR3, as DNA: TGCAGCGCTCACCCGGGACTAGCGGAACCATACACAGATACGCAGTATTTT.

The chain couples TRBV20-1 to TRBJ1-4; D is undetermined. The CDR3 has 15 amino acids. The V gene lost 1 base and the J gene lost 0 bases, with 9 bases spanning the gap. The germline CDR1 and CDR2 sequences are DFQATT and SNEGSKA (reference sequence). CDR3 region: CSARGVVATNEKLFF. The CDR3 DNA is TGCAGTGCTAGAGGGGTAGTAGCAACTAATGAAAAACTGTTTTTT.

The chain couples TRBV6-5 to TRBJ1-2; 8 bases match TRBD1. Trimming took 7 bases from V and 7 from J; bases not matched to a gene: 14. CDR3 length equals 15 residues. From germline, CDR1 is MNHEY and CDR2 SVGAGI. The CDR3 protein is CASTRRGQGRAGYTF. The CDR3 coding sequence is TGTGCCAGCACTCGACGAGGACAGGGACGAGCTGGCTACACCTTC.

The table lists this clonotype with a few counts. This chain connects TRBV7-6 to TRBJ2-7, with TRBD2 matching over 7 bases. The trim removed 0 bases at V and 4 bases at J, leaving 12 bases unmatched. Looked up from germline, CDR1 is SGHVS and CDR2 is FNYEAQ. CDR3 size: 17 residues. As DNA, the CDR3 is TGTGCCAGCAGCTTAGCGGGAGGGCAAGACGTGGCGTACGAGCAGTACTTC. As protein: CASSLAGGQDVAYEQYF.

This clonotype was found a few times. A much larger clone differs from this one at a single base, so this may be a read error. This chain uses TRBV5-1 with TRBJ2-5; the D gene is possibly TRBD1 (5 bases). The CDR3 sequence is 13 residues long. Germline V CDR1 and CDR2: SGHRS, YFSETQ. CDR3 bases: TGCGCCAGCAGAGGGGTGGCACAAGAGGCCCAGTACTTC. Protein sequence: CASRGVAQEAQYF.

The chain combines TRBV16 with TRBJ1-4; D ambiguous. V lost 2 bases and J 11 bases, leaving 12 bases between the germline ends. CDR3 size: 13 residues. CDR1 is KGHSY, CDR2 FQNENV, per germline. The CDR3 spells CASSQGETRKLFF. The CDR3, as DNA: TGTGCCAGCAGCCAAGGGGAAACCCGGAAACTGTTTTTT.

A few counts support this clonotype. The rearrangement joins TRBV20-1 to TRBJ1-6; possible D gene TRBD1, 6 bases. Trimming removed 3 bases from V and 9 bases from J, with 18 bases in between. The CDR3 extends over 15 amino acids. From germline, CDR1 is DFQATT and CDR2 SNEGSKA (reference sequence). CDR3 protein: CSASLVGGGVSPLHF. CDR3 DNA: TGCAGTGCTAGTTTGGTGGGAGGGGGTGTTTCACCCCTCCACTTT.

This chain uses TRBV7-9 with TRBJ2-7; the match to TRBD1 covers 8 bases. Germline V gene data show CDR1 as SEHNR and CDR2 as FQNEAQ (reference sequence). The CDR3 loop spans 13 amino acids. V was pared by 8 bases and J by 0 bases, with 3 bases of the junction left unmatched. CDR3 sequence: CASGQGISYEQYF. The CDR3 DNA sequence: TGTGCCAGCGGACAGGGCATCTCCTACGAGCAGTACTTC.